This T cell receptor (beta chain) came from a study of shared clonotypes between healthy human individuals. Study-level background: The plates for each donor numbered three CD4 naive, three CD4 memory, two CD8 naive and one CD8 memory. Study observations and caveats: The study found lower generation probabilities in non-shared clonotypes than in those shared by all four donors.

Remarks on this clone: Its antigen is still unknown.

Here immunoSEQ multiplex PCR was the method, and the copy in TCRdb shows in-frame clones only, minus some. The sample records some 2,500,000 clones, under 95% being singletons. The CDR3 totals 16 residues. This TCR was recovered from a man aged 18 to 30 in good health. Some clones in this sample may be carry-over from other donors' samples. Material for sequencing was naive CD4+ T cells from PBMCs. Subset defined: CD45RA+ positively selected. This chain links TRBV21-1 with TRBJ2-1; TRBD2 is taken as the D call from the table, unchecked against the DNA. TRBV21-1 is assigned pseudogene status. CDR3 loop: CASSKALLAGGSEQFF. CDR3 nucleotides: TGTGCCAGCAGCAAAGCTCTCCTAGCGGGAGGTAGTGAGCAGTTCTTC.